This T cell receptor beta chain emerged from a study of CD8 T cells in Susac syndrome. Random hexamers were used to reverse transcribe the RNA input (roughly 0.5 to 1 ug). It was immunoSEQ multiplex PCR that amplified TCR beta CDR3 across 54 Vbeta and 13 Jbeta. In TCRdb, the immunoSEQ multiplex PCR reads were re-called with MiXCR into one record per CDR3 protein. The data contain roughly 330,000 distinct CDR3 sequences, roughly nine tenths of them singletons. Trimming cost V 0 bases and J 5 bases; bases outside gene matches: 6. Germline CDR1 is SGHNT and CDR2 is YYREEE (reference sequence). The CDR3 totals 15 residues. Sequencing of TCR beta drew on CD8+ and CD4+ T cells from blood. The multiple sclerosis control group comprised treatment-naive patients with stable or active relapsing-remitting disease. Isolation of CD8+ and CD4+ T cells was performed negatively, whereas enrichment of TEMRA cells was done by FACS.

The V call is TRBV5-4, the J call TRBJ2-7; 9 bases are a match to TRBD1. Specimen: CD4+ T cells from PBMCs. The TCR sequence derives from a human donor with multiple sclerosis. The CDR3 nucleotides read TGTGCCAGCAGCTTGGAACCCGGGACAGGGAACGAGCAGTACTTC. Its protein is CASSLEPGTGNEQYF.